What follows are 18 T cell receptor beta chains derived from one specimen sequenced in a study of chemoradiotherapy in HPV16-positive cancers. Here immunoSEQ multiplex PCR was the method, and the copy in TCRdb shows in-frame clones only, minus some. The sample shows about 2,500 clones, under 90% of them seen only once. The sequenced sample was tumor tissue, obtained from a patient who underwent chemoradiotherapy. These receptors originate from a human donor with HPV-associated anogenital cancer.

The V call is TRBV19, the J call TRBJ1-1; TRBD1 might be the D (5 bases). Germline-derived CDR1 and CDR2 are LNHDA and SQIVND (reference sequence). The V and J ends lost 4 bases and 7 bases respectively, with 10 bases between them. CDR3 length equals 12 residues. CDR3 DNA sequence: TGTGCCAGTAGTACCTCAGACAGTGAAGCTTTCTTT. This codes for CASSTSDSEAFF.

This chain joins TRBV28 and TRBJ1-5; no definite D call. V lost 3 bases, J lost 5 bases, and 11 bases lay in between. Germline V gene lookup returns CDR1 MDHEN and CDR2 SYDVKM. The CDR3 totals 14 residues. Here the CDR3 reads CASSLGNGYQPQHF. Here the CDR3 DNA reads TGTGCCAGCAGTTTGGGAAACGGGTATCAGCCCCAGCATTTT.

This clone has only one observation. This chain joins TRBV28 and TRBJ1-4; D is undetermined. Germline V gene sequence: CDR1 MDHEN, CDR2 SYDVKM. The CDR3 has 12 residues. V was pared by 7 bases and J by 7 bases, with 10 bases between. The CDR3 sequence: CASTAAGEKLFF. The DNA of the CDR3 is TGTGCCAGCACGGCGGCCGGTGAAAAACTGTTTTTT.

The gene calls are TRBV6-1 and TRBJ1-3; D remains ambiguous. The CDR3 sequence is 16 residues long. CDR1 MNHNS and CDR2 SASEGT come from the germline V gene. V lost 2 bases to trimming and J lost 0 bases, with 11 bases between them. CDR3 sequence: CASSESVGDSGNTIYF. The CDR3 coding sequence is TGTGCCAGCAGTGAATCGGTTGGAGACTCTGGAAACACCATATATTTT.

This sequence joins TRBV11-2 and TRBJ1-1; D not resolved. CDR3 length: 15 residues. Per germline, CDR1 SGHAT and CDR2 FQNNGV. V dropped 5 bases and J dropped 2 bases, with 15 bases sitting between them. The CDR3 DNA follows: TGTGCCAGCAGCCCCTCGGGTAAGGTTAACACTGAAGCTTTCTTT. It is translated as CASSPSGKVNTEAFF.

The rearrangement uses TRBV2 and TRBJ2-3, with D tentatively TRBD2 (6 bases). Trimming pared 9 bases from V and 2 bases from J, leaving 15 bases between. The CDR3 runs to 14 residues. Germline V gene data show CDR1 as SNHLY and CDR2 as FYNNEI. DNA of the CDR3: TGTGCCAGGGCGGGACTTCAATCCACAGATACGCAGTATTTT. Its translation: CARAGLQSTDTQYF.

V gene TRBV15 combines with J gene TRBJ2-2; D might be TRBD2 (6 bases). V was shortened by 3 bases and J by 6 bases, with 17 bases between the two germline ends. Germline assignment: CDR1 LNHNV and CDR2 YYDKDF (reference sequence). CDR3 size: 16 residues. CDR3 protein: CATSSPGLLFSGELFF. The CDR3 bases are TGTGCCACCAGCAGCCCGGGACTCCTCTTTTCCGGGGAGCTGTTTTTT.

The chain combines TRBV6-1 with TRBJ2-3; D perhaps matches TRBD2 (6 bases). The CDR3 totals 19 residues. CDR1 MNHNS and CDR2 SASEGT come from the germline V gene. Between the trimmed V and J ends, which lost 0 bases and 0 bases, there was a span of 19 bases. CDR3 loop: CASSEALSTSFLSTDTQYF. The CDR3 DNA sequence: TGTGCCAGCAGTGAAGCGCTTTCGACTAGTTTTCTTAGCACAGATACGCAGTATTTT.

V is TRBV18 and J is TRBJ1-2; a possible D gene is TRBD1 (5 bases). Germline CDR1 reads KGHSH; CDR2 reads LQKENI. V lost 3 bases and J 8 bases, leaving 28 bases between the germline ends. CDR3 length: 18 amino acids. The DNA for the CDR3 is TGTGCCAGCTCACCCACCGGGACTCCGGAGAAAGGAGGTGGAGGCTACACCTTC. This encodes CASSPTGTPEKGGGGYTF.

The chain carries TRBV5-6 and TRBJ2-5; D may be TRBD2 (6 bases). The V gene's germline CDR1 is SGHDT and CDR2 YYEEEE. The CDR3 consists of 15 residues. V dropped 4 bases and J dropped 5 bases, with 18 bases sitting between them. CDR3 residues: CASSGAGTGMETQYF. The CDR3 DNA is TGTGCCAGCAGCGGAGCAGGGACTGGGATGGAGACCCAGTACTTC.

The genes are TRBV7-9 and TRBJ1-5, with D uncertain. This CDR3 region has 13 residues. V was pared by 1 base and J by 8 bases, with 9 bases between. Per germline, CDR1 SEHNR and CDR2 FQNEAQ (reference sequence). The CDR3, as DNA: TGTGCCAGCAGCTTAGAGGGTTCAAAGCCCCAGCATTTT. It specifies CASSLEGSKPQHF.

As DNA, the CDR3 is TGTGCCAGCAGTTCGACTCGACAGGGAAGGTACGAGCAGTACTTC. Encoded protein: CASSSTRQGRYEQYF. The V gene is TRBV6-6, the J gene TRBJ2-7, with 7 bases fitting TRBD1. Germline V gene sequence: CDR1 MNHNY, CDR2 SVGAGI (reference sequence). This CDR3 contains 15 residues. The V and J ends lost 4 bases and 4 bases, in that order; junction bases with no gene match: 10.

The rearrangement links TRBV9 to TRBJ2-1, with 9 bases matching TRBD2. Germline CDR1 is SGDLS and CDR2 is YYNGEE. Trimming at V came to 3 bases and at J to 8 bases, leaving 9 bases not matched to a gene. CDR3 length equals 15 residues. The CDR3 sequence: CASSGGTSSGHEQFF. The CDR3 DNA reads TGTGCCAGCAGCGGAGGGACTAGCAGTGGTCATGAGCAGTTCTTC.

The chain has TRBV9 and TRBJ2-3; 11 positions agree with TRBD2. The CDR3 spans 18 residues. Unmatched junction bases numbered 13, after V lost 4 bases and J lost 3 bases. In germline, CDR1 is SGDLS, CDR2 YYNGEE. In DNA form, the CDR3 reads TGTGCCAGCAGCCGTGACCCTTTAGCGGGAGGGCCTACAGATACGCAGTATTTT. It specifies CASSRDPLAGGPTDTQYF.

This clone appeared a single time. The chain employs TRBV27 and TRBJ2-3; no clear D. There are 14 residues in the CDR3. The V gene's germline CDR1 is MNHEY and CDR2 SMNVEV (reference sequence). The germline V and J ends were trimmed by 8 bases and 4 bases, with 16 bases remaining between them. The CDR3 sequence is CASSKQVGADTQYF. In nucleotides, the CDR3 is TGTGCCAGCTCCAAGCAGGTGGGCGCAGATACGCAGTATTTT.

The gene calls are TRBV6-1 and TRBJ1-1; D is unresolved. Germline CDR1 MNHNS, CDR2 SASEGT. This CDR3 spans 13 amino acids. Trimming pared 7 bases from V and 5 bases from J, leaving 14 bases between. The CDR3 DNA reads TGTGCCAGCATTGCCGGGGTCGTGACTGAAGCTTTCTTT. Translation: CASIAGVVTEAFF.

The table lists this clone with a few counts. This rearrangement joins TRBV10-3 to TRBJ2-2; no reliable D call. CDR3 length: 14 residues. Per the germline V gene, CDR1 is ENHRY and CDR2 is SYGVKD. V lost 3 bases and J 9 bases, leaving 14 bases between the germline ends. The CDR3 sequence is CAISDGGSDRELFF. In DNA form, the CDR3 reads TGTGCCATCAGTGATGGCGGAAGTGACCGGGAGCTGTTTTTT.

The chain couples TRBV2 to TRBJ2-1; D may be TRBD2 (5 bases). The CDR3 totals 17 residues. CDR1 SNHLY and CDR2 FYNNEI come from the germline V gene. Trimming cost V 4 bases and J 0 bases, with 16 bases left between them. The CDR3 DNA follows: TGTGCCAGCAGTGGAGAGACAACCACTAGCTCCTACAATGAGCAGTTCTTC. Translated: CASSGETTTSSYNEQFF.